These 12 T cell receptor beta chains were sequenced from one sample in a study of PD-1 blockade in classical Hodgkin lymphoma (dated by TCRdb to 2018 to 2021). Libraries came from the immunoSEQ multiplex PCR assay. The table comes from immuneACCESS by way of TCRdb, which keeps in-frame sequences with V and J called. Part of the clones is missing from these tables; in studies checked, under half for an unresolved V gene and the rest for unknown reasons. This sample lists about 45,000 clones; around 76% were detected once. Approximately 2.9% of the sample is taken by the ten largest. The sample's time point label, decoded: cycle 2 day 1 (C2D1) of nivolumab. Every trial patient had relapsed after autologous stem cell transplantation, and cohorts A, B and C differed in prior brentuximab vedotin exposure. The starting material was peripheral blood mononuclear cells (PBMCs), obtained before the second cycle of nivolumab. The source is a human donor with classical Hodgkin lymphoma.

This clone turned up a few times. V gene TRBV5-4 combines with J gene TRBJ1-2; D uncertain. Trimming left V 0 bases short and J 4 bases short, with 7 bases between. In germline, CDR1 is SGHNT, CDR2 YYREEE (reference sequence). The CDR3 sequence is 13 residues long. The CDR3 DNA reads as TGTGCCAGCAGCTTGGTCGGGTTCTATGGCTACACCTTC. It yields the protein CASSLVGFYGYTF.

The chain carries TRBV5-1 and TRBJ1-3; D gene uncertain. V dropped 4 bases and J dropped 0 bases, with 17 bases sitting between them. Per germline, CDR1 SGHRS and CDR2 YFSETQ. CDR3 length equals 17 residues. The CDR3: CASSPIDDGPSGNTIYF. The CDR3 DNA is TGCGCCAGCAGCCCCATTGATGACGGGCCCTCTGGAAACACCATATATTTT.

The chain employs TRBV6-5 and TRBJ1-1; D remains unclear. The CDR3 sequence is 13 residues long. The V gene lost 0 bases and the J gene lost 4 bases, with 6 bases spanning the gap. Germline V gene sequence: CDR1 MNHEY, CDR2 SVGAGI. CDR3 region: CASSYSHSTEAFF. The DNA of the CDR3 is TGTGCCAGCAGTTACTCTCACAGCACTGAAGCTTTCTTT.

J is TRBJ1-2 and V is TRBV29-1; D uncertain. V lost 6 bases and J lost 3, with 11 bases in between. This CDR3 has 12 amino acids. Germline V lookup: CDR1 SQVTM, CDR2 ANQGSEA. The CDR3 reads CSVADGDYGYTF. CDR3 coding DNA: TGCAGCGTCGCGGACGGTGACTATGGCTACACCTTC. Full variable domain (rest looked up from reference TRBV29-1 and TRBJ1-2): SAVISQKPSRDICQRGTSLTIQCQVDSQVTMMFWYRQQPGQSLTLIATANQGSEATYESGFVIDKFPISRPNLTFSTLTVSNMSPEDSSIYLCSVADGDYGYTFGSGTRLTVV.

This chain connects TRBV19 to TRBJ1-2; D remains unclear. Germline V gene data show CDR1 as LNHDA and CDR2 as SQIVND (reference sequence). The V gene lost 7 bases and the J gene lost 8 bases, with 14 bases spanning the gap. The CDR3 runs 12 residues. CDR3 DNA: TGTGCCAGTACCCCCCTCCGCGGGGGCTACACCTTC. It specifies CASTPLRGGYTF.

Many counts were recorded for this clone. V is TRBV27 and J is TRBJ2-6, with D maybe TRBD2 (5 bases). The CDR3 has 19 residues. V shed 2 bases and J shed 0 bases, with 17 bases lying between them. Germline lookup yields CDR1 MNHEY and CDR2 SMNVEV (reference sequence). Here the CDR3 reads CASSLGGHILLSGANVLTF. CDR3 sequence (DNA): TGTGCCAGCAGTTTAGGCGGGCATATTTTACTCTCTGGGGCCAACGTCCTGACTTTC.

The V call is TRBV19, the J call TRBJ1-1; no clear D. This CDR3 has 13 residues. The germline gives CDR1 LNHDA, CDR2 SQIVND (reference sequence). V lost 7 bases and J 4 bases, leaving 13 bases between the germline ends. The CDR3 loop reads CASTRSLGTEAFF. In DNA form, the CDR3 reads TGTGCCAGTACGAGGAGTTTAGGCACTGAAGCTTTCTTT.

The V and J genes are TRBV11-3 and TRBJ2-7, with D maybe TRBD1 (6 bases). V was clipped by 0 bases and J by 5 bases, with 14 bases between them. This CDR3 comprises 15 residues. Germline V gene data show CDR1 as SGHNT and CDR2 as YENEEA. CDR3 DNA sequence: TGTGCCAGCAGCTTAGATGGGGGCAGGGCCGACGAGCAGTACTTC. The encoded protein is CASSLDGGRADEQYF. Looking up the rest from reference TRBV11-3 and TRBJ2-7 gives the full variable domain: EAGVVQSPRYKIIEKKQPVAFWCNPISGHNTLYWYLQNLGQGPELLIRYENEEAVDDSQLPKDRFSAERLKGVDSTLKIQPAELGDSAVYLCASSLDGGRADEQYFGPGTRLTVT.

The rearrangement links TRBV29-1 to TRBJ2-7; 11 bases line up with TRBD1. Germline values: CDR1 SQVTM, CDR2 ANQGSEA. This CDR3 contains 15 residues. J gave up 2 bases and V 1 base, and 4 bases lay outside the gene matches. This CDR3 reads CSVEGGQGATYEQYF. CDR3 sequence (DNA): TGCAGCGTTGAAGGAGGACAGGGGGCTACCTACGAGCAGTACTTC.

The chain uses TRBV28 and TRBJ1-1; no definite D call. This CDR3 is 13 amino acids long. V lost 1 base and J 1 base, leaving 4 bases between the germline ends. From germline, CDR1 is MDHEN and CDR2 SYDVKM. The CDR3 sequence is CASSLLGNTEAFF. For the CDR3, the DNA is TGTGCCAGCAGTTTATTGGGGAACACTGAAGCTTTCTTT. The variable domain in full, completed from reference TRBV28 and TRBJ1-1, reads DVKVTQSSRYLVKRTGEKVFLECVQDMDHENMFWYRQDPGLGLRLIYFSYDVKMKEKGDIPEGYSVSREKKERFSLILESASTNQTSMYLCASSLLGNTEAFFGQGTRLTVV.

V usage is TRBV6-5 and J usage is TRBJ2-1; D not resolved. There are 12 residues in the CDR3. Trimming took 7 bases from V and 6 from J, leaving 10 bases between them. The germline V gene encodes CDR1 MNHEY and CDR2 SVGAGI. The CDR3 reads CASTRPPNEQFF. For the CDR3, the DNA is TGTGCCAGCACCCGTCCCCCCAATGAGCAGTTCTTC.

The chain uses TRBV28 and TRBJ1-2; D gene uncertain. Germline loops: CDR1 MDHEN, CDR2 SYDVKM. The CDR3 has 14 residues. V was shortened by 1 base and J by 4 bases, with 10 bases between the two germline ends. Here the CDR3 DNA reads TGTGCCAGCAGTTTATCTGAGGGTTTCTATGGCTACACCTTC. This codes for CASSLSEGFYGYTF.